This T cell receptor (beta chain) originates from a study of blood T cell repertoires in COVID-19. Study background: Collection of acute and convalescent COVID-19 samples took place in the United States, Italy and Spain.

Original methodology: Estimated nucleated cell counts came from reference gene primer amplification. Sequencing used immunoSEQ multiplex PCR; TCRdb keeps in-frame clones, though not all of them. Clone size and the V and J calls come from that table; the DNA yielded D and trimming. The sample carries approximately 160,000 clones, about 85% recorded once. CDR3 length: 13 residues. Germline-derived CDR1 and CDR2 are SGHTA and FQGNSA. V lost 4 bases, J lost 1 base, and 5 bases lay in between. Sequenced: peripheral blood. The sequence was obtained from a man aged 60 to 69 who had recovered from COVID-19. The chain uses TRBV7-2 and TRBJ1-3; D is ambiguous. CDR3 DNA sequence: TGTGCCAGCAGCTCCGAGTCTGGAAACACCATATATTTT. This sequence encodes CASSSESGNTIYF.